These 6 T cell receptor beta chains originate from one sample sequenced in a study of technical replicates of blood from several donors (dated by TCRdb to 2017 to 2019). The method behind the library was the immunoSEQ multiplex PCR assay. Drawn from immuneACCESS, this table holds only the in-frame rearrangements with V and J called that TCRdb kept. Clones are partly lost; checked studies trace under half to an unresolved V gene and leave the rest unexplained. The table for this sample lists approximately 92,000 clones; around 95% of them were counted only once. Around 0.21% of the sample is in the top ten clones. The sample comprised T cells isolated from PBMCs. These receptors came from a human donor in good health.

The V and J genes are TRBV4-1 and TRBJ1-2; perhaps TRBD1 as D (6 bases). Germline CDR1 reads MGHRA; CDR2 reads YSYEKL. This CDR3 is built from 15 residues. V shed 1 base and J shed 4 bases, with 13 bases lying between them. The CDR3 bases are TGCGCCAGCAGCCAAGTAGGACAGCCAGGCTATGGCTACACCTTC. This translates into CASSQVGQPGYGYTF.

The chain joins TRBV6-1 to TRBJ2-6, with TRBD1 matching 7 bases. Germline values: CDR1 MNHNS, CDR2 SASEGT. CDR3 length: 17 residues. V lost 4 bases and J lost 0; bases outside the gene matches: 6. The CDR3 nucleotides are TGTGCCAGCAGTGTTGACAGGGCAAGCTCTGGGGCCAACGTCCTGACTTTC. Protein sequence: CASSVDRASSGANVLTF.

The chain joins TRBV9 to TRBJ1-5; D might be TRBD1 (6 bases). The germline CDR1 and CDR2 sequences are SGDLS and YYNGEE. V lost 1 base to trimming and J lost 6 bases, with 17 bases between them. This CDR3 spans 16 amino acids. This CDR3 reads CASSVQHTGSSQPQHF. CDR3 coding DNA: TGTGCCAGCAGCGTACAGCACACAGGGTCTAGTCAGCCCCAGCATTTT. The full variable domain, its missing parts supplied by reference TRBV9 and TRBJ1-5, is DSGVTQTPKHLITATGQRVTLRCSPRSGDLSVYWYQQSLDQGLQFLIQYYNGEERAKGNILERFSAQQFPDLHSELNLSSLELGDSALYFCASSVQHTGSSQPQHFGDGTRLSIL.

This chain joins TRBV7-3 and TRBJ1-6; D is perhaps TRBD1 (6 bases). The CDR3 is made up of 13 amino acids. Germline V lookup: CDR1 SGHTA, CDR2 FQGTGA. The V gene lost 8 bases and the J gene lost 9 bases, with 14 bases spanning the gap. CDR3 in amino acids: CASGRDNSSPLHF. The CDR3 DNA follows: TGTGCCAGCGGACGGGACAATAGTTCACCCCTCCACTTT.

The chain has TRBV19 and TRBJ1-2, with 10 bases matching TRBD1. V was clipped by 5 bases and J by 8 bases; unmatched bases: 8. This CDR3 is 14 amino acids long. Looked up from germline, CDR1 is LNHDA and CDR2 is SQIVND (reference sequence). CDR3 in amino acids: CASSSSGTGEGYTF. The CDR3 coding sequence is TGTGCCAGTAGTTCCTCCGGGACAGGGGAAGGCTACACCTTC.

The chain links TRBV27 to TRBJ2-1, with D possibly being TRBD2 (6 bases). Germline CDR1 reads MNHEY; CDR2 reads SMNVEV (reference sequence). The CDR3 extends over 15 amino acids. V lost 2 bases and J lost 0, with 8 bases in between. CDR3 loop: CASSLTGDSYNEQFF. The CDR3 DNA follows: TGTGCCAGCAGTTTAACGGGGGACTCCTACAATGAGCAGTTCTTC.